This TCR beta chain was sequenced during a study of identical twins. This clonotype was seen just once. Its matching antigen is unknown. Study-wide findings and caveats: Less excess twin sharing appeared in beta out-of-frame sequences.

Each CDR3 protein is one row after TCRdb ran MiXCR on the 5' RACE reads. This sample yields about 550,000 distinct CDR3 sequences, of which about 22% are seen a single time; more than 0.4% belongs to the top ten. J lost 2 bases, V lost 6 bases, and 5 bases had no gene match. The CDR3 loop spans 15 amino acids. The germline V gene has CDR1 LGHDT and CDR2 YNNKEL (reference sequence). These data were likewise used in another study, on yellow fever vaccine responses in identical twins.

The sequenced material came from CD4+ T cells sorted from blood. This chain links TRBV3-1 with TRBJ2-5; 11 bases agree with TRBD2. This clonotype was obtained from a woman under 30 in good health. CDR3 DNA sequence: TGTGCCAGCAGAACTAGCGGGAGTAGGCAAGAGACCCAGTACTTC. Amino acids: CASRTSGSRQETQYF.